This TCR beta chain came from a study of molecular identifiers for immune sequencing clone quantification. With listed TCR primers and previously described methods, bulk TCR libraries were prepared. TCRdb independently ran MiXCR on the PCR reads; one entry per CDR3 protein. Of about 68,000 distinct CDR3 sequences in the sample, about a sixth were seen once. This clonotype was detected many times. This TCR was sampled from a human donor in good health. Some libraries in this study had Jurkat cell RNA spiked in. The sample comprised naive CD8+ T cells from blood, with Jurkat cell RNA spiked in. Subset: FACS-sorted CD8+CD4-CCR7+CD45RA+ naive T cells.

Written as DNA, the CDR3 is TGTGCCAGTAGCTATTGGACAGGGTACACCGGGGAGCTGTTTTTT. As protein: CASSYWTGYTGELFF. The J gene is TRBJ2-2, the V gene TRBV19; 8 positions match TRBD1. The CDR3 runs to 15 residues. Germline-derived CDR1 and CDR2 are LNHDA and SQIVND (reference sequence). V dropped 6 bases and J dropped 3; count of bases not matched to a gene: 6.